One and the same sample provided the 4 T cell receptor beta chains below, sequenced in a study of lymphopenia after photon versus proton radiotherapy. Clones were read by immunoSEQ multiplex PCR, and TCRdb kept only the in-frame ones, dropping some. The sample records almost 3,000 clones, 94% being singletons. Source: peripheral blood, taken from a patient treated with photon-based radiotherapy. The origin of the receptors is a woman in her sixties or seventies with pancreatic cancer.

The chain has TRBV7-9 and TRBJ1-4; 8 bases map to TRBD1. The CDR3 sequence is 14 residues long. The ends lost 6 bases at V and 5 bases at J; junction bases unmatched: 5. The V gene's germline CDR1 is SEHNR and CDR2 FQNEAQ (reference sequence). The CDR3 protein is CASRTGGINEKLFF. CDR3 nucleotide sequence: TGTGCCAGCAGAACAGGGGGGATCAATGAAAAACTGTTTTTT.

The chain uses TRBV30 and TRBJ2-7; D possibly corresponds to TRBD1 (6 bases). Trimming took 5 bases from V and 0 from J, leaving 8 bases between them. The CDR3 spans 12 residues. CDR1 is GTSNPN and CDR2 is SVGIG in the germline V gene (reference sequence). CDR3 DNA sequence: TGTGCCTGGGAGACAGGCTCCTACGAGCAGTACTTC. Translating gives CAWETGSYEQYF.

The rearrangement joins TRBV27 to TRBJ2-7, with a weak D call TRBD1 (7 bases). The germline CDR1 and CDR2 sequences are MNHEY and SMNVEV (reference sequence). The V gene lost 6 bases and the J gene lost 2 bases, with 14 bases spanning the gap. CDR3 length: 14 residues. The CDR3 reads CASSWGDSTYEQYF. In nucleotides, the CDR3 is TGTGCCAGCAGCTGGGGGGACAGCACCTACGAGCAGTACTTC.

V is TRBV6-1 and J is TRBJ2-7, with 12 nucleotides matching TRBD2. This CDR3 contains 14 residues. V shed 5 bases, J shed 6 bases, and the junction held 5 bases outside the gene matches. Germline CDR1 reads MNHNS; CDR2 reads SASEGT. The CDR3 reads CASSPLAGGSEQYF. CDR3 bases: TGTGCCAGCAGTCCCCTAGCGGGAGGGTCCGAGCAGTACTTC.